A single sample gave rise to the 27 T cell receptor beta chains below, sequenced in a study of Tregs in tolerant kidney transplant recipients. The method was immunoSEQ multiplex PCR; TCRdb's version includes in-frame clones alone and lacks a portion of them. This table has 60,000 to 70,000 clones, 92% appearing once. The source material was CD8+ T cells from blood, sampled before the transplant. The receptors were sampled from a human donor who received a combined kidney and bone marrow transplant.

This clone showed up just once. V and J are TRBV19 and TRBJ1-2; D is uncertain. This CDR3 is 13 amino acids long. Germline V CDR1 and CDR2: LNHDA, SQIVND (reference sequence). Trimming cost V 3 bases and J 4 bases, with 9 bases left between them. The CDR3 sequence: CASSISPVYGYTF. The CDR3 DNA reads TGTGCCAGTAGTATCTCCCCAGTCTATGGCTACACCTTC.

CDR3 DNA: TGTGCCAGCAGCTTGGGTTGGGGACAGGGTAATTATGGCTACACCTTC. It codes for CASSLGWGQGNYGYTF. The chain has TRBV5-6 and TRBJ1-2; TRBD1 aligns across 9 bases. This CDR3 is 16 amino acids long. Trimming removed 0 bases from V and 5 bases from J; junction bases left unmatched: 8. The germline gives CDR1 SGHDT, CDR2 YYEEEE. The complete variable domain, with remaining parts taken from reference TRBV5-6 and TRBJ1-2, reads DAGVTQSPTHLIKTRGQQVTLRCSPKSGHDTVSWYQQALGQGPQFIFQYYEEEERQRGNFPDRFSGHQFPNYSSELNVNALLLGDSALYLCASSLGWGQGNYGYTFGSGTRLTVV.

The chain links TRBV13 to TRBJ1-4, with D hard to call. V was trimmed by 2 bases and J by 8 bases, leaving 12 bases between them. Germline loops: CDR1 PRHDT, CDR2 FYEKMQ (reference sequence). The CDR3 is 14 amino acids. DNA for the CDR3: TGTGCCAGCAGCTTACGAGGGTTGAGAGAAAAACTGTTTTTT. This encodes CASSLRGLREKLFF.

This clone was seen a single time. This chain links TRBV9 with TRBJ2-1; D call uncertain. V gave up 1 base and J gave up 6 bases, with 8 bases separating them. CDR1 and CDR2 from the germline V gene are SGDLS and YYNGEE. The CDR3 is 13 amino acids. CDR3 bases: TGTGCCAGCAGCGTACGGTCTGGCAATGAGCAGTTCTTC. Amino acids: CASSVRSGNEQFF.

The chain recombines TRBV2 with TRBJ1-1, with D uncertain. The CDR3 consists of 16 residues. Trimming cost V 3 bases and J 0 bases, with 14 bases left between them. The V gene's germline CDR1 is SNHLY and CDR2 FYNNEI. The CDR3 DNA follows: TGTGCCAGCAGTGAGCGGTCGATCGGGATGAACACTGAAGCTTTCTTT. Encoded protein: CASSERSIGMNTEAFF.

The chain combines TRBV4-3 with TRBJ1-2; no clear D. The CDR3 sequence is 15 residues long. Germline V CDR1 and CDR2: LGHNA, YSLEER. The germline V and J ends were trimmed by 1 base and 4 bases, with 13 bases remaining between them. This CDR3 is CASSQGTATTYGYTF. The CDR3 nucleotides are TGCGCCAGCAGCCAAGGAACAGCTACAACCTATGGCTACACCTTC.

V gene TRBV7-9 combines with J gene TRBJ2-1; no clear D. Between the trimmed V and J ends, which lost 2 bases and 3 bases, there was a span of 8 bases. CDR1 is SEHNR and CDR2 is FQNEAQ in the germline V gene (reference sequence). The CDR3 has 14 amino acids. The CDR3 sequence is CASSLYGHYNEQFF. The DNA for the CDR3 is TGTGCCAGCAGCTTATATGGCCACTACAATGAGCAGTTCTTC.

This chain links TRBV9 with TRBJ2-1; 9 nucleotides match TRBD1. Losses at the gene ends were 4 bases for V and 5 bases for J; bases not matched to a gene: 10. There are 16 residues in the CDR3. In germline, CDR1 is SGDLS, CDR2 YYNGEE. CDR3 bases: TGTGCCAGCAGCTCCCTGACAGGGGGGATAAACAATGAGCAGTTCTTC. Protein: CASSSLTGGINNEQFF.

This rearrangement joins TRBV5-1 to TRBJ2-5; D gene unclear. CDR1 SGHRS and CDR2 YFSETQ come from the germline V gene. This CDR3 spans 16 amino acids. Trimming cost V 0 bases and J 4 bases, with 16 bases left between them. DNA for the CDR3: TGCGCCAGCAGCTTGGAGTCGGCTAGTGGTCCAGAGACCCAGTACTTC. Translating gives CASSLESASGPETQYF.

The J gene is TRBJ2-5, the V gene TRBV28, with 10 bases that match TRBD2. There are 17 residues in the CDR3. V gave up 2 bases and J gave up 4 bases; unmatched junction bases: 10. CDR1 and CDR2 (germline): MDHEN, SYDVKM. Here the CDR3 reads CASSLILAGDSGETQYF. The DNA of the CDR3 is TGTGCCAGCAGTTTAATCCTAGCGGGGGACTCGGGAGAGACCCAGTACTTC.

The chain is built from TRBV11-2 and TRBJ2-7, with 8 positions matching TRBD2. The CDR3 runs 13 residues. The germline V gene has CDR1 SGHAT and CDR2 FQNNGV. V was pared by 1 base and J by 4 bases, with 0 bases of the junction left unmatched. The CDR3 nucleotides are TGTGCCAGCAGCTTAGCTAGCGGGTACGAGCAGTACTTC. Encoded protein: CASSLASGYEQYF.

The chain has TRBV6-5 and TRBJ2-1, with TRBD1 matching over 9 bases. V shed 4 bases, J shed 5 bases, and the junction held 6 bases outside the gene matches. CDR1 and CDR2 (germline): MNHEY, SVGAGI. This CDR3 has 15 amino acids. The CDR3 reads CASSLQGALNNEQFF. Written as DNA, the CDR3 is TGTGCCAGCAGTTTACAGGGGGCGCTGAACAATGAGCAGTTCTTC.

J is TRBJ1-1 and V is TRBV5-5, with D tentatively TRBD1 (6 bases). The CDR3 loop spans 17 amino acids. Per the germline V gene, CDR1 is SGHKS and CDR2 is YYEKEE (reference sequence). The V gene lost 3 bases and the J gene lost 4 bases, with 22 bases spanning the gap. DNA of the CDR3: TGTGCCAGCAGCTCTAATCCTCCCGGGCAGGGGTCCACTGAAGCTTTCTTT. Residues: CASSSNPPGQGSTEAFF.

J is TRBJ2-5 and V is TRBV28, with TRBD2 matching over 7 bases. With V trimmed by 5 bases and J by 3 bases, 6 bases remained unmatched. The CDR3 spans 14 residues. Germline V CDR1 and CDR2: MDHEN, SYDVKM. DNA of the CDR3: TGTGCCAGCAGTCCTGGACTAGAAGAAGAGACCCAGTACTTC. This encodes CASSPGLEEETQYF. Looking up the rest from reference TRBV28 and TRBJ2-5 gives the full variable domain: DVKVTQSSRYLVKRTGEKVFLECVQDMDHENMFWYRQDPGLGLRLIYFSYDVKMKEKGDIPEGYSVSREKKERFSLILESASTNQTSMYLCASSPGLEEETQYFGPGTRLLVL.

This clone was detected only a few times. The chain recombines TRBV18 with TRBJ1-4; D ambiguous. The CDR3 loop spans 15 amino acids. V lost 2 bases and J lost 7, with 14 bases in between. CDR1 KGHSH and CDR2 LQKENI come from the germline V gene. For the CDR3, the DNA is TGTGCCAGCTCACCATCCGTGGTCTACGGTGAAAAACTGTTTTTT. Encoded protein: CASSPSVVYGEKLFF.

The chain carries TRBV27 and TRBJ2-7, with D possibly being TRBD2 (6 bases). The CDR3 loop spans 16 amino acids. The V end was cut by 2 bases, the J end by 3 bases, with 17 bases between. Looked up from germline, CDR1 is MNHEY and CDR2 is SMNVEV (reference sequence). CDR3 nucleotide sequence: TGTGCCAGCAGTTTAAGAGGGGACTTACCCCGCTACGAGCAGTACTTC. Translating gives CASSLRGDLPRYEQYF.

This clone was picked up a small number of times. The J gene is TRBJ2-6, the V gene TRBV9; a possible D gene is TRBD1 (5 bases). V shed 2 bases and J shed 2 bases, with 14 bases lying between them. CDR1 and CDR2 from the germline V gene are SGDLS and YYNGEE. The CDR3 contains 17 residues. CDR3 DNA: TGTGCCAGCAGCGTGAGCAGGGTACGCGCTGGGGCCAACGTCCTGACTTTC. Protein sequence: CASSVSRVRAGANVLTF.

V is TRBV19 and J is TRBJ2-7; TRBD1 matches 9 bases. CDR3 size: 15 residues. In germline, CDR1 is LNHDA, CDR2 SQIVND (reference sequence). V lost 1 base, J lost 7 bases, and 8 bases stayed unmatched. This CDR3 is CASSIGYRGRSEQYF. CDR3 in DNA: TGTGCCAGTAGTATAGGTTACAGGGGGCGATCGGAGCAGTACTTC.

Comment on this clone: Compared with germline, one end of the junction differs, possibly owing to a read error. Other nucleotide sequences from this sample produce the same CDR3. V and J are TRBV7-9 and TRBJ1-6, with 9 positions matching TRBD1. Germline V CDR1 and CDR2: SEHNR, FQNEAQ (reference sequence). CDR3 length: 16 residues. The DNA of the CDR3 is TGTGCCAGCAGCTCCGGACAGGGGATCTATAATTCCCCCCTCCACTTT. As protein: CASSSGQGIYNSPLHF.

This sequence joins TRBV5-6 and TRBJ2-7, with 7 bases matching TRBD2. CDR1 SGHDT and CDR2 YYEEEE come from the germline V gene. CDR3 length: 18 amino acids. The J segment lost 4 bases and the V segment lost 5 bases, leaving 21 bases of the junction unmatched. The CDR3 region is CASSPKNPTGGVSYEQYF. CDR3 DNA: TGTGCCAGCAGTCCGAAAAACCCAACGGGGGGAGTTAGTTACGAGCAGTACTTC. Full variable domain (rest looked up from reference TRBV5-6 and TRBJ2-7): DAGVTQSPTHLIKTRGQQVTLRCSPKSGHDTVSWYQQALGQGPQFIFQYYEEEERQRGNFPDRFSGHQFPNYSSELNVNALLLGDSALYLCASSPKNPTGGVSYEQYFGPGTRLTVT.

The chain joins TRBV29-1 to TRBJ1-2, with a weak D call TRBD1 (6 bases). Trimming stripped 7 bases from V and 8 bases from J, with 17 bases between. CDR3 size: 12 residues. The germline V gene has CDR1 SQVTM and CDR2 ANQGSEA. The CDR3 region has the DNA TGCAGCGGAAGAGGGGGGGCAGAAGGCTACACCTTC. It translates to CSGRGGAEGYTF.

The chain joins TRBV30 to TRBJ1-4; D uncertain. The germline V and J ends were trimmed by 2 bases and 8 bases, with 15 bases remaining between them. This CDR3 spans 14 amino acids. Germline lookup yields CDR1 GTSNPN and CDR2 SVGIG (reference sequence). CDR3 amino acids: CAWSPGSRGEKLFF. The DNA of the CDR3 is TGTGCCTGGAGTCCCGGCAGTCGAGGGGAAAAACTGTTTTTT.

The chain carries TRBV9 and TRBJ2-3, with TRBD1 matching over 7 bases. The V segment lost 4 bases and the J segment 4 bases; nucleotides outside the gene matches: 9. The CDR3 extends over 15 amino acids. Germline lookup yields CDR1 SGDLS and CDR2 YYNGEE. CDR3 sequence (DNA): TGTGCCAGCAGCAAATGGGACAGTGCAGCAGATACGCAGTATTTT. Translated: CASSKWDSAADTQYF.

Only a few counts were recorded for this clone. V gene TRBV7-9 combines with J gene TRBJ2-1, with D tentatively TRBD2 (6 bases). Germline-derived CDR1 and CDR2 are SEHNR and FQNEAQ (reference sequence). Trimming took off 5 bases at V and 0 bases at J, with 11 bases between the two ends. This CDR3 spans 15 amino acids. CDR3 protein: CASSHGLNSYNEQFF. CDR3 sequence (DNA): TGTGCCAGCAGCCACGGACTAAACTCCTACAATGAGCAGTTCTTC.

The chain is built from TRBV13 and TRBJ2-4; 8 bases are shared with TRBD2. This CDR3 is 17 amino acids long. V gave up 0 bases and J gave up 6 bases; unmatched junction bases: 10. Looked up from germline, CDR1 is PRHDT and CDR2 is FYEKMQ (reference sequence). The CDR3 region is CASSLGRGVAGLNIQYF. For the CDR3, the DNA is TGTGCCAGCAGCTTAGGCCGAGGGGTAGCGGGATTAAACATTCAGTACTTC.

This sequence joins TRBV2 and TRBJ2-2, with a weak D call TRBD1 (5 bases). From germline, CDR1 is SNHLY and CDR2 FYNNEI. V was trimmed by 4 bases and J by 8 bases, leaving 23 bases between them. The CDR3 totals 17 residues. CDR3 loop: CASSVGDGYKTEGELFF. In DNA form, the CDR3 reads TGTGCCAGCAGTGTAGGAGACGGGTACAAGACAGAAGGGGAGCTGTTTTTT.

The chain's CDR3 is CASSQEEYDYGYTF. CDR3 DNA sequence: TGCGCCAGCAGCCAAGAAGAGTACGACTATGGCTACACCTTC. The V gene is TRBV4-1, the J gene TRBJ1-2; D unclear. This CDR3 spans 14 amino acids. The V gene's germline CDR1 is MGHRA and CDR2 YSYEKL. The ends were cut back, 0 bases at V and 3 bases at J, with 8 bases in the middle.